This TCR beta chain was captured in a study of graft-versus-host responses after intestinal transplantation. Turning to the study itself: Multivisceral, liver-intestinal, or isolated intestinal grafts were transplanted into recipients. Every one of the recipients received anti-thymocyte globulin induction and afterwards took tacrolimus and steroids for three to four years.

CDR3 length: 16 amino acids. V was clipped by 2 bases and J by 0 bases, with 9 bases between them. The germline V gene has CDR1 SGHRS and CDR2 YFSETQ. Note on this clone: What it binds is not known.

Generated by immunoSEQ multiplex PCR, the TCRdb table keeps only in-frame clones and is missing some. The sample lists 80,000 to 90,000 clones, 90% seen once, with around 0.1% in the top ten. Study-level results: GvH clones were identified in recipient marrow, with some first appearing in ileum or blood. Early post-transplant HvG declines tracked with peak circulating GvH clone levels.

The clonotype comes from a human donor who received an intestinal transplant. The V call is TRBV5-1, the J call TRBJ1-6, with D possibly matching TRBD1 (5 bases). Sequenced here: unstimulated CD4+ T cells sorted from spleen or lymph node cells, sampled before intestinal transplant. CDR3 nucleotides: TGCGCCAGCAGCTTTAGGGGCACCTCCTATAATTCACCCCTCCACTTT. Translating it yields CASSFRGTSYNSPLHF.